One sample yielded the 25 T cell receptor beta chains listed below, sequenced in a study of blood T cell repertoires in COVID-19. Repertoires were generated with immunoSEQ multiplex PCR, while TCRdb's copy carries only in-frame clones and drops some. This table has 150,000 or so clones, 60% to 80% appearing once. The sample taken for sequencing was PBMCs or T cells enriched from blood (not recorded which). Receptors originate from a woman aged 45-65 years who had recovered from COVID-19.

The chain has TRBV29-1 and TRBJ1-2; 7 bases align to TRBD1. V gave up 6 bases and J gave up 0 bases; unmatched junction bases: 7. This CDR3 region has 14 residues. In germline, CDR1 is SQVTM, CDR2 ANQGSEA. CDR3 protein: CSVDGTVANYGYTF. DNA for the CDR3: TGCAGCGTCGATGGGACAGTTGCTAACTATGGCTACACCTTC.

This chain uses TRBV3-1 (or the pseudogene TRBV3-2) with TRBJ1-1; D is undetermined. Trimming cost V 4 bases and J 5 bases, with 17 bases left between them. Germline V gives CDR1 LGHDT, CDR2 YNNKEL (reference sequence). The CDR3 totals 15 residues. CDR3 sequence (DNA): TGTGCCAGCAGCCTCGGTCGGGGTAGAGGGACTGAAGCTTTCTTT. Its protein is CASSLGRGRGTEAFF.

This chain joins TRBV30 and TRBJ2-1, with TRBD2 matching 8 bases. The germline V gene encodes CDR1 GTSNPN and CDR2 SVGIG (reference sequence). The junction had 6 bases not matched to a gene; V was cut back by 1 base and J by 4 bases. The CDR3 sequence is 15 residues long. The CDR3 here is CAWSEGGRRYNEQFF. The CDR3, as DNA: TGTGCCTGGAGTGAAGGCGGGAGGAGGTACAATGAGCAGTTCTTC.

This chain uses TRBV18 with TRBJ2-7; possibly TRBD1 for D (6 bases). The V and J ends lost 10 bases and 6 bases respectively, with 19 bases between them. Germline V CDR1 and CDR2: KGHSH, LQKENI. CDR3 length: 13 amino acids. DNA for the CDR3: TGTGCCACTACACCACAGGGACGTCTCGAGCAGTACTTC. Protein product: CATTPQGRLEQYF.

The CDR3 reads CATSENSGGKLFF. The DNA of the CDR3 is TGTGCCACCAGTGAGAACTCAGGGGGAAAACTGTTTTTT. The chain joins TRBV24-1 to TRBJ1-4; 7 nucleotides match TRBD1. The CDR3 is made up of 13 amino acids. CDR1 and CDR2 (germline): KGHDR, SFDVKD. The ends lost 4 bases at V and 10 bases at J; junction bases unmatched: 5.

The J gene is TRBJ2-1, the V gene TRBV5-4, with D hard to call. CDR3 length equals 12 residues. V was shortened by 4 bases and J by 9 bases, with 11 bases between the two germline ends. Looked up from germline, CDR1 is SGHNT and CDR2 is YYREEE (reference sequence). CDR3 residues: CASSRPPGEQFF. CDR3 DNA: TGTGCCAGCAGCCGCCCACCGGGTGAGCAGTTCTTC.

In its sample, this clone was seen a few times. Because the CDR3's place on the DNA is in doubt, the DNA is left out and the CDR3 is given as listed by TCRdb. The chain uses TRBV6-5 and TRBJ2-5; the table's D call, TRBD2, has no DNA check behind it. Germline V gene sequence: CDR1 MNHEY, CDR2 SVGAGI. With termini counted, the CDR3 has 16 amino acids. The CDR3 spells CASSSSGLAVQETQYF.

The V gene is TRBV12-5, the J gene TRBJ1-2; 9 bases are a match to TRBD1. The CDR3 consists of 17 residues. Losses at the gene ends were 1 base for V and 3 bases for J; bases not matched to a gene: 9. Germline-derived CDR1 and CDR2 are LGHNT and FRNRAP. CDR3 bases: TGTGCTAGTGGTTTGGCCGGATGGGGACAGGGTGACTATGGCTACACCTTC. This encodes CASGLAGWGQGDYGYTF.

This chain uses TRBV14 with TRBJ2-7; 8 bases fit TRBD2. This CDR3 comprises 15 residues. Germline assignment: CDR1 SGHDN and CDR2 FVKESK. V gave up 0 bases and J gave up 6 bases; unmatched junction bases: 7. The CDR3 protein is CASSQDGVAGREQYF. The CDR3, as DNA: TGTGCCAGCAGCCAAGATGGGGTAGCGGGACGCGAGCAGTACTTC.

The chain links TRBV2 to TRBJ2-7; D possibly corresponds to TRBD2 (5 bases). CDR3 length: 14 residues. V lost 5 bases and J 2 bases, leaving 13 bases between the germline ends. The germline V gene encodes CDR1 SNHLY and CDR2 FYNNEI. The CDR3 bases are TGTGCCAGCAGTTGGGGAGAGGGAACCTACGAGCAGTACTTC. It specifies CASSWGEGTYEQYF.

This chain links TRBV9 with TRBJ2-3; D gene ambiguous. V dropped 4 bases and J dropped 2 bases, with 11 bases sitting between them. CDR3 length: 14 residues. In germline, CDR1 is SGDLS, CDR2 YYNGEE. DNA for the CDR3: TGTGCCAGCAGCCCCCCCGGAGCCACAGATACGCAGTATTTT. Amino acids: CASSPPGATDTQYF.

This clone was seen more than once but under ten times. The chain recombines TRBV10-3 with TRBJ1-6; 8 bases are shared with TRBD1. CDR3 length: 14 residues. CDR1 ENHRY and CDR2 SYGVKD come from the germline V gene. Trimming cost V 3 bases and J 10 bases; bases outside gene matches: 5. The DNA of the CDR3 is TGTGCCATCAGTGACTCAGGGGGCCGGTCACCCCTCCACTTT. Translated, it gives CAISDSGGRSPLHF.

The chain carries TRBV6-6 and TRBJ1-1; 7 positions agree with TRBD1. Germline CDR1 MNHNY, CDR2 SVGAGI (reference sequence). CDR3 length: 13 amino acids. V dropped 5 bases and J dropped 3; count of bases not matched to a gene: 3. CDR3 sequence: CASSLQGDTEAFF. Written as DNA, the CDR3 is TGTGCCAGCAGTCTTCAGGGGGACACTGAAGCTTTCTTT.

This CDR3 is CASSQTTGTGNYEQYF. The CDR3, as DNA: TGTGCCAGCAGCCAAACGACCGGGACAGGGAACTACGAGCAGTACTTC. The gene calls are TRBV3-1 (or the pseudogene TRBV3-2) and TRBJ2-7, with 9 bases that match TRBD1. The length of the CDR3 is 16 residues. Germline CDR1 reads LGHDT; CDR2 reads YNNKEL (reference sequence). The V and J ends lost 2 bases and 3 bases, in that order; junction bases with no gene match: 8.

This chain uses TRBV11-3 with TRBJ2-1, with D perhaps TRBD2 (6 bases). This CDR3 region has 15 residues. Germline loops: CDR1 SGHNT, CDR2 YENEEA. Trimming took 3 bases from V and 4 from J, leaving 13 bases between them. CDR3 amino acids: CASSLDRGSYNEQFF. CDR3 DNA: TGTGCCAGCAGCTTGGATCGGGGGTCTTACAATGAGCAGTTCTTC.

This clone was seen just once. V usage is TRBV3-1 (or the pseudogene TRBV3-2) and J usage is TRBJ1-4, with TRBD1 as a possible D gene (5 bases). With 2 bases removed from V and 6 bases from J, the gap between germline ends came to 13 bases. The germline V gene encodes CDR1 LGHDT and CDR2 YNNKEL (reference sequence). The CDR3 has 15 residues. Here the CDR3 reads CASSQNPARDEKLFF. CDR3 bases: TGTGCCAGCAGCCAAAATCCAGCCAGGGATGAAAAACTGTTTTTT.

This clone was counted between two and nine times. The CDR3 loop is CASKKGESVKNIQYF. In nucleotides, the CDR3 is TGCGCCAGCAAGAAGGGGGAGTCGGTCAAAAACATTCAGTACTTC. The genes are TRBV5-1 and TRBJ2-4, with a tentative D call TRBD1 (6 bases). Germline V gene data show CDR1 as SGHRS and CDR2 as YFSETQ. The ends were cut back, 6 bases at V and 3 bases at J, with 16 bases in the middle. The CDR3 has 15 amino acids.

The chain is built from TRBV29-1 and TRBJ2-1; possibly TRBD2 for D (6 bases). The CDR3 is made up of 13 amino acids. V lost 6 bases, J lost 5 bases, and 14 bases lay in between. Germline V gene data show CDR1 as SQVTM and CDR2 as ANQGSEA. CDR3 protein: CSVAGLVDNEQFF. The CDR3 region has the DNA TGCAGCGTGGCGGGATTGGTGGACAATGAGCAGTTCTTC.

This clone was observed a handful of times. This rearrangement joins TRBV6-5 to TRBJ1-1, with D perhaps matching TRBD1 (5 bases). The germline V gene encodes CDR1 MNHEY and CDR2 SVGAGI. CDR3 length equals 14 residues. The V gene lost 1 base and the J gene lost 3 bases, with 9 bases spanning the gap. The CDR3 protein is CASSYWGGDTEAFF. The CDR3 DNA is TGTGCCAGCAGTTACTGGGGAGGGGACACTGAAGCTTTCTTT.

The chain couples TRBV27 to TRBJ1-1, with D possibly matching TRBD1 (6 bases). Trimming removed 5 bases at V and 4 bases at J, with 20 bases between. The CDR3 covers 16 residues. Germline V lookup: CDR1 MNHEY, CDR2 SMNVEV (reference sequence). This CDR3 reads CASSRKMGAGATEAFF. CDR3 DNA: TGTGCCAGCAGTCGAAAAATGGGGGCTGGTGCCACTGAAGCTTTCTTT.

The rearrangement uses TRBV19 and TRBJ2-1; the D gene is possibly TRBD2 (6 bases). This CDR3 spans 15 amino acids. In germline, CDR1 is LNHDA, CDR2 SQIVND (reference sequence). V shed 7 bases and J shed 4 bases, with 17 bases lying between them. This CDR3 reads CASIPSGTGYNEQFF. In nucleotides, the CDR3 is TGTGCCAGTATTCCCTCCGGGACTGGGTACAATGAGCAGTTCTTC.

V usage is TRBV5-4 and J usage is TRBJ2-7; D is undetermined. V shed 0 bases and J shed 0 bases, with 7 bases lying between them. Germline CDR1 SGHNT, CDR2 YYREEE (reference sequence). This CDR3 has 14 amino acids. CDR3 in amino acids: CASSLDSFSYEQYF. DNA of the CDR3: TGTGCCAGCAGCTTGGACAGCTTCTCCTACGAGCAGTACTTC.

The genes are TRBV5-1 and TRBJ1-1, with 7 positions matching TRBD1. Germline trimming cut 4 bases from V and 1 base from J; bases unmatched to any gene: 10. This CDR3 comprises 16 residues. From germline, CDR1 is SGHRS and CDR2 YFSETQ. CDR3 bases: TGCGCCAGCAGCCTGCGGCAGGGGGAGGCGAACACTGAAGCTTTCTTT. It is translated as CASSLRQGEANTEAFF.

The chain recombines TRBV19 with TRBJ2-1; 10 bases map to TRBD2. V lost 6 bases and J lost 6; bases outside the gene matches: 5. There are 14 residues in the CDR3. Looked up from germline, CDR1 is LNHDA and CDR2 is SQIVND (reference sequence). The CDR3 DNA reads TGTGCCAGTAGCACTAGCGGGGCCATCAATGAGCAGTTCTTC. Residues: CASSTSGAINEQFF.

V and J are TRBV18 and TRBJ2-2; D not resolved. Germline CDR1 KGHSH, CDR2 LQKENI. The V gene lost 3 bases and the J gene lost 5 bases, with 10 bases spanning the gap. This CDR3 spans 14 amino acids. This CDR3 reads CASSPSGGTGELFF. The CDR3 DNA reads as TGTGCCAGCTCACCGTCGGGTGGGACCGGGGAGCTGTTTTTT.